The present TCR beta chain was sequenced within a study of blood T cells in healthy people across ages. Approximately 10 milliliters was the volume of peripheral blood drawn from each donor. PBMCs were isolated at a quantity of at least 7 million per sample. Study-wide points: Researchers deemed the diversity estimates from one million T cells underestimates. Age showed a roughly linear inverse relationship with TCR beta diversity per million T cells.

A sample-barcoded 5' primer and a J-beta primer mix were used in a second PCR of about 7 to 12 cycles. MiXCR, applied by TCRdb to the 5' RACE reads, yields one record per CDR3 protein. The sample has around 670,000 distinct CDR3 sequences, about 30% seen once. The CDR3 sequence is 13 residues long. Germline lookup yields CDR1 SEHNR and CDR2 FQNEAQ (reference sequence). V was shortened by 1 base and J by 6 bases, with 8 bases between the two germline ends. A note on this clonotype: What it binds is unknown.

The sequence derives from a woman over 75 in good health. The rearrangement links TRBV7-9 to TRBJ2-3, with TRBD2 as a possible D gene (6 bases). Material: blood. The CDR3: CASSLVTSDTQYF. For the CDR3, the DNA is TGTGCCAGCAGCTTAGTAACTAGCGATACGCAGTATTTT.